The following is a TCR beta chain sequence with its context. What it recognizes is unknown. The sample belongs to a study of monozygotic twins with inflammatory bowel disease. Collection yielded under 3 ml of blood per donor. Template switching was used to attach UMIs, which incorporated a 6-nucleotide sample barcode. From the 5' RACE reads, TCRdb lists one entry per CDR3 protein and no DNA. The repertoire table contains 440,000 or so distinct CDR3 sequences. Study conclusions and caveats: No single strong signal or clonotype associated with IBD was supported. IBD patients displayed reduced TCRbeta diversity (inverse Simpson) when set against healthy co-twins.

In germline, CDR1 is SGHTA, CDR2 FQGNSA. The CDR3 totals 16 residues. The chain is built from TRBV7-2 and TRBJ2-1; TCRdb indicates TRBD1, and absent DNA this call remains unverified. The TCR originated in a human donor with ulcerative colitis or Crohn's disease, or a healthy co-twin of an affected twin (not recorded which). Sample: blood. The CDR3 sequence: CASSLNGGSSYNEQFF.